This T cell receptor beta chain derives from a study of B cell selection in AIRE deficiency. Turning to this clone: Antigen unknown.

Using immunoSEQ multiplex PCR, the repertoire was profiled, and TCRdb retains in-frame clones only, with some absent. The sample consists of over 20,000 clones, about 92% of them appearing once. The V gene's germline CDR1 is SGHRS and CDR2 YFSETQ. This CDR3 comprises 16 residues. V was shortened by 4 bases and J by 2 bases, with 17 bases between the two germline ends. Study observations and caveats: Patient Tconv and Treg cells showed healthy-like TCRBV usage, CDR3 length, diversity.

The regulatory T cell sort gate was CD4+CD25hiCD127low/negative. Sequencing was done on a sample of CD4+CD25+ Tregs sorted from PBMCs. The chain employs TRBV5-1 and TRBJ2-3; weak D call: TRBD2 (7 bases). This TCR came from a human donor in good health. CDR3 region: CASSRGANSPTDTQYF. CDR3 DNA: TGCGCCAGCAGCCGGGGGGCCAATTCCCCCACAGATACGCAGTATTTT.